This record covers a single T cell receptor (beta chain). The data derive from a study of CD8 T cells in Susac syndrome. An input of roughly 0.45 to 1 ug of RNA was subjected to reverse transcription using random hexamers. TCRdb itself ran the immunoSEQ multiplex PCR reads through MiXCR, one entry per CDR3 protein. The data show some 180,000 distinct CDR3 sequences, around 96% seen once. The CDR3 is 15 residues long. CDR1 and CDR2 from the germline V gene are SGHKS and YYEKEE (reference sequence). The V gene end was trimmed by 1 base and the J gene end by 3 bases; junction bases not matched to a gene: 4.

Sequenced material: CD4+ T cells from PBMCs. This TCR was recovered from a human donor in good health. This rearrangement joins TRBV5-5 to TRBJ2-7, with TRBD1 matching over 10 bases. CDR3 DNA: TGTGCCAGCAGCTTGAGGGACAGGGGAATCTACGAGCAGTACTTC. It encodes CASSLRDRGIYEQYF.